Following are 21 T cell receptor beta chains from one sample sequenced in a study of T cells in women clearing cervical HPV infection. Profiling relied on immunoSEQ multiplex PCR, and the TCRdb table lists in-frame clones only, not all of them. Recorded here are 25,000 to 35,000 clones; the top ten clones represent 15% to 20%. Sequenced sample: blood buffy coat. The receptors shown here come from a woman between 18 and 70 years old with a cervical HPV16 infection that either progressed to CIN3+ or cleared (not recorded which).

With respect to this clone: The CDR3 end is not reached by the read, which stops 3 residues before it; the germline J gene fills it in. J is TRBJ2-4 and V is TRBV2; 7 bases fit TRBD1. CDR3 size: 13 residues. Looked up from germline, CDR1 is SNHLY and CDR2 is FYNNEI. CDR3 loop: CASRVVADRDQYF. The covered CDR3 bases are TGTGCCAGCAGGGTAGTCGCCGACAGGGAT.

A note on this clone: The read ends 3 residues before the CDR3 terminus; that terminus is restored from the germline J gene. The chain links TRBV29-1 to TRBJ2-6; 9 bases align to TRBD1. This CDR3 is 18 amino acids long. Germline assignment: CDR1 SQVTM and CDR2 ANQGSEA. With 0 bases clipped from V and 0 bases from J, the junction kept 6 bases outside the gene matches. The covered CDR3 bases are TGCAGCGTTGAAGAAGGACAGGGGAAACGCTCTGGGGCCAACGTC. Protein sequence: CSVEEGQGKRSGANV. The CDR3 in its entirety is CSVEEGQGKRSGANVLTF. Full variable domain (rest looked up from reference TRBV29-1 and TRBJ2-6): SAVISQKPSRDICQRGTSLTIQCQVDSQVTMMFWYRQQPGQSLTLIATANQGSEATYESGFVIDKFPISRPNLTFSTLTVSNMSPEDSSIYLCSVEEGQGKRSGANVLTFGAGSRLTVL.

For this clone: The read stops 3 residues short of the end of the CDR3; the missing end is completed from the germline J gene. The chain recombines TRBV24-1 with TRBJ2-7; 7 nucleotides agree with TRBD1. This CDR3 is built from 12 residues. CDR1 and CDR2 from the germline V gene are KGHDR and SFDVKD. Trimming at V came to 5 bases and at J to 5 bases, leaving 2 bases not matched to a gene. The CDR3 is CATSGQGDEQYF. Incomplete CDR3 DNA: TGTGCCACCAGTGGGCAGGGGGACGAG.

Details on this clone: The missing CDR3 end, 3 residues past where the read stops, is filled in from the germline J gene. This chain connects TRBV29-1 to TRBJ1-4, with TRBD1 matching 8 bases. The CDR3 runs to 13 residues. V lost 6 bases, J lost 8 bases, and 8 bases stayed unmatched. Per germline, CDR1 SQVTM and CDR2 ANQGSEA. The CDR3 DNA, read in part, is TGCAGCGTCGCTGGACAGGGCGTAGAAAAA. The encoded protein is CSVAGQGVEK. The full CDR3 protein is CSVAGQGVEKLFF.

Of note for this clone: With the read ending 3 residues before the CDR3 end, the germline J gene is used to fill in that end. J is TRBJ1-2 and V is TRBV18; maybe TRBD1 (5 bases). V lost 6 bases to trimming and J lost 6 bases, with 11 bases between them. The CDR3 has 12 amino acids. Germline CDR1 is KGHSH and CDR2 is LQKENI. CDR3 in amino acids: CASSSGDDGYTF. Partial CDR3 DNA: TGTGCCAGCTCCTCGGGGGACGATGGC. The whole variable domain, remainder taken from reference TRBV18 and TRBJ1-2, is NAGVMQNPRHLVRRRGQEARLRCSPMKGHSHVYWYRQLPEEGLKFMVYLQKENIIDESGMPKERFSAEFPKEGPSILRIQQVVRGDSAAYFCASSSGDDGYTFGSGTRLTVV.

Points on this clone: The CDR3 is cut off 3 residues early in the read; its end comes from the germline J gene. The chain recombines TRBV7-3 with TRBJ2-7, with 13 bases matching TRBD2. The CDR3 totals 17 residues. V trimming: 3 bases; J trimming: 6 bases; junction bases outside the gene matches: 11. The germline gives CDR1 SGHTA, CDR2 FQGTGA. CDR3 loop: CASSFGWTSGSSSEQYF. The part of the CDR3 DNA that was read is TGTGCCAGCAGCTTCGGCTGGACTAGCGGGAGTTCTAGCGAG.

With regard to this clone: The read terminates 3 residues before the CDR3 end, so the remaining end is supplied by the germline J gene. This rearrangement joins TRBV5-1 to TRBJ1-6, with 8 nucleotides matching TRBD1. Per germline, CDR1 SGHRS and CDR2 YFSETQ. The CDR3 covers 17 residues. J gave up 9 bases and V 2 bases, and 13 bases lay outside the gene matches. The CDR3 bases that were read are TGCGCCAGCAGCTTAGGACAGGGCAGGGGTGTTGGTTCACCC. It encodes CASSLGQGRGVGSP. The full-length CDR3 reads as CASSLGQGRGVGSPLHF.

With respect to this clone: From the germline J gene comes the end of the CDR3, since the read stops 3 residues before it. This chain connects TRBV20-1 to TRBJ2-4, with D hard to call. This CDR3 has 13 amino acids. Germline CDR1 and CDR2: DFQATT and SNEGSKA (reference sequence). The V end was cut by 6 bases, the J end by 3 bases, with 12 bases between. Incomplete CDR3 DNA: TGCAGTGCCAGGTTCGATGGCAAAAACATT. It is translated as CSARFDGKNI. The CDR3 in full is CSARFDGKNIQYF.

Incomplete CDR3 DNA: TGTGCCAGCAGCTTAGCGCCTGAGGGGCAAGAGACG. Its protein is CASSLAPEGQET. The entire CDR3 protein is CASSLAPEGQETQYF. This chain connects TRBV7-9 to TRBJ2-3; either TRBD1 or TRBD2 may fit D (5 bases each). The CDR3 end lies 3 residues beyond the end of the read and is filled in from the germline J gene. This CDR3 comprises 15 residues. Germline V CDR1 and CDR2: SEHNR, FQNEAQ (reference sequence). Together with reference TRBV7-9 and TRBJ2-3, the CDR3 gives the full variable domain: DTGVSQNPRHKITKRGQNVTFRCDPISEHNRLYWYRQTLGQGPEFLTYFQNEAQLEKSRLLSDRFSAERPKGSFSTLEIQRTEQGDSAMYLCASSLAPEGQETQYFGPGTRLTVL.

Of note for this clone: The CDR3 end is not reached by the read, which stops 3 residues before it; the germline J gene fills it in. The rearrangement links TRBV2 to TRBJ1-1; D might be TRBD1 (6 bases). Between the trimmed V and J ends, which lost 5 bases and 0 bases, there was a span of 10 bases. Germline V gene data show CDR1 as SNHLY and CDR2 as FYNNEI. This CDR3 spans 14 amino acids. CDR3 DNA (partial): TGTGCCAGCAGTAAATGGACAGTGAACACTGAA. Amino acid sequence: CASSKWTVNTE. The whole CDR3 protein reads CASSKWTVNTEAFF.

As concerns this clone: The CDR3 extends 3 residues past the end of the read, so its final part is completed from the germline J gene. V usage is TRBV2 and J usage is TRBJ1-1, with 9 bases fitting TRBD1. The V gene end was trimmed by 6 bases and the J gene end by 2 bases; junction bases not matched to a gene: 4. In germline, CDR1 is SNHLY, CDR2 FYNNEI. This CDR3 has 14 residues. The CDR3 bases that were read are TGTGCCAGCAGAAGGGACAGGGAAAACACTGAA. It is translated as CASRRDRENTE. The CDR3 in full is CASRRDRENTEAFF.

Regarding this clone: Read coverage stops 3 residues before the CDR3 terminus; the germline J gene supplies the remainder. V usage is TRBV2 and J usage is TRBJ2-1; 7 bases map to TRBD1. Germline-derived CDR1 and CDR2 are SNHLY and FYNNEI. Unmatched junction bases numbered 10, after V lost 8 bases and J lost 6 bases. This CDR3 has 14 residues. CDR3 loop: CASARQGLGNEQFF. CDR3 DNA, as far as it was read: TGTGCCAGCGCCCGACAGGGTTTGGGCAATGAG.

Remarks on this clone: From the germline J gene comes the end of the CDR3, since the read stops 3 residues before it. The chain couples TRBV14 to TRBJ2-3, with TRBD2 as a possible D gene (5 bases). This CDR3 comprises 13 residues. Per germline, CDR1 SGHDN and CDR2 FVKESK. V was clipped by 2 bases and J by 6 bases, with 9 bases between them. The CDR3 loop is CASSQSIADTQYF. CDR3 bases read: TGTGCCAGCAGCCAATCGATAGCGGATACG. The full variable domain, with the rest looked up from reference TRBV14 and TRBJ2-3, is EAGVTQFPSHSVIEKGQTVTLRCDPISGHDNLYWYRRVMGKEIKFLLHFVKESKQDESGMPNNRFLAERTGGTYSTLKVQPAELEDSGVYFCASSQSIADTQYFGPGTRLTVL.

As concerns this clone: The DNA ends 3 residues before the CDR3 does, and the rest of the CDR3 is filled in from the germline J gene. The V call is TRBV6-2 or TRBV6-3, the J call TRBJ2-7, with 7 bases lining up with TRBD1. Germline assignment: CDR1 MNHEY and CDR2 SVGEGT. V shed 0 bases and J 0 bases; nucleotides not matched to a gene: 5. The CDR3 length is 16 residues. The covered CDR3 bases are TGTGCCAGCAGTTACTCGTCCAGGGACAGCTCCTACGAG. It encodes CASSYSSRDSSYE. The complete CDR3 sequence is CASSYSSRDSSYEQYF.

Note on this clone: Coverage ceases 3 residues before the CDR3 finishes, and the germline J gene fills in the end. The chain is built from TRBV20-1 and TRBJ1-2; TRBD1 matches 9 bases. After removal of 2 bases from V and 7 bases from J, the junction contained 8 bases not matched to a gene. The CDR3 covers 14 residues. Germline lookup yields CDR1 DFQATT and CDR2 SNEGSKA (reference sequence). Incomplete CDR3 DNA: TGCAGTGCTAGAAGCCCGGACAGGGGCGGTGGC. This gives the protein CSARSPDRGGG. The entire CDR3 protein is CSARSPDRGGGYTF.

With respect to this clone: The read stops 3 residues short of the end of the CDR3; the missing end is completed from the germline J gene. The rearrangement links TRBV5-1 to TRBJ2-3, with D maybe TRBD2 (5 bases). The CDR3 runs to 15 residues. The germline V gene encodes CDR1 SGHRS and CDR2 YFSETQ. CDR3 bases read: TGCGCCAGCAGCTTGGGACACGCCGGGGTTTCAGCG. Its protein product is CASSLGHAGVSA. The entire CDR3 protein reads CASSLGHAGVSAQYF.

As concerns this clone: The sequenced fragment ends 3 residues before the CDR3 boundary, so the rest is inferred from the germline J gene. The chain is built from TRBV19 and TRBJ2-3; D gene ambiguous. The CDR3 has 13 amino acids. Per the germline V gene, CDR1 is LNHDA and CDR2 is SQIVND (reference sequence). The covered CDR3 bases are TGTGCCACCGCTGACGTTAGCAATCAGCCG. Translated: CATADVSNQP. In full, the CDR3 is CATADVSNQPQYF.

A word on this clone: Because the CDR3's place on the DNA is in doubt, the DNA is left out and the CDR3 is given as listed by TCRdb. The rearrangement links TRBV19 to TRBJ1-2; the table's D gene call, TRBD1, was not cross checked with the DNA. The CDR3 is 15 residues long, counting both termini. The V gene's germline CDR1 is LNHDA and CDR2 SQIVND (reference sequence). CDR3 loop: CASVPQGLGTDTYTF.

A remark on this clone: The read is 3 residues too short to cover the CDR3 end, so that end is filled in from the germline J gene. J is TRBJ1-1 and V is TRBV6-1; maybe TRBD1 (6 bases). V lost 4 bases to trimming and J lost 1 base, with 7 bases between them. The CDR3 length is 13 residues. Germline V gene data show CDR1 as MNHNS and CDR2 as SASEGT. CDR3 DNA, as far as it was read: TGTGCCAGCAGTGCGGGACAGAACACTGAA. This gives the protein CASSAGQNTE. The whole CDR3 reads CASSAGQNTEAFF.

Partial CDR3 DNA: TGTGCCAGCAGTGATAGACAGCAGAACACTGAA. It translates to CASSDRQQNTE. The whole CDR3 region reads CASSDRQQNTEAFF. This sequence joins TRBV6-1 and TRBJ1-1; perhaps TRBD1 as D (5 bases). Sequencing ends 3 residues short of the CDR3 end; the germline J gene provides the rest. This CDR3 is 14 amino acids long. Trimming removed 3 bases at V and 1 base at J, with 9 bases between. Looked up from germline, CDR1 is MNHNS and CDR2 is SASEGT.

Concerning this clone itself: The sequenced fragment ends 3 residues before the CDR3 boundary, so the rest is inferred from the germline J gene. The V gene is TRBV7-9, the J gene TRBJ1-1; 7 positions agree with TRBD1. The V and J ends lost 3 bases and 1 base, in that order; junction bases with no gene match: 5. Germline lookup yields CDR1 SEHNR and CDR2 FQNEAQ (reference sequence). The CDR3 runs 15 residues. The sequenced CDR3 bases are TGTGCCAGCAGCTTCGCCGGGACAGCGAACACTGAA. This sequence encodes CASSFAGTANTE. The full CDR3 sequence reads CASSFAGTANTEAFF.